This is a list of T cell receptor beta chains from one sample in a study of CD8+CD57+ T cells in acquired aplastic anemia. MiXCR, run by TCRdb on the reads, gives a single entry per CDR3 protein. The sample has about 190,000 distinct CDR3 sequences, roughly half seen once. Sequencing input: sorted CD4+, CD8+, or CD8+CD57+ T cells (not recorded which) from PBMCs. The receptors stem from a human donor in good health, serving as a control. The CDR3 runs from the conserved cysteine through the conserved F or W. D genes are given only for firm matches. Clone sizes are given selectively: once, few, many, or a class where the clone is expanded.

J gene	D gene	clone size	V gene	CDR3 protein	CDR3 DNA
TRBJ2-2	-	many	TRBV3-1	CASSQVQRSTGELFF	TGTGCCAGCAGCCAGGTCCAACGCTCGACCGGGGAGCTGTTTTTT
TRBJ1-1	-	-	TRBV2	CASSNYREAEAFF	TGTGCCAGCAGTAACTACAGGGAGGCCGAAGCTTTCTTT
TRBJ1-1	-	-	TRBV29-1	CSFPTANTEAFF	TGCAGTTTTCCGACAGCGAACACTGAAGCTTTCTTT
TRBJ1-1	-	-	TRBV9	CASSSTGYTEAFF	TGTGCCAGCAGCTCCACAGGGTACACTGAGGCTTTCTTT
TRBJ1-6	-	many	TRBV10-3	CATTPGAVYNSPLHF	TGTGCCACTACCCCGGGAGCAGTCTATAATTCACCCCTCCACTTT
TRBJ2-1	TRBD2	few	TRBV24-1	CATSGKGGGADNEQFF	TGTGCCACCAGTGGAAAGGGCGGGGGGGCCGACAATGAGCAGTTCTTC
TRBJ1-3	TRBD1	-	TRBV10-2	CASNAGTGTSGNTIYF	TGCGCCAGCAACGCCGGGACAGGGACGTCTGGAAACACCATATATTTT
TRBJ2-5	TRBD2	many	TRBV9	CASSVEPGTRGFQETQYF	TGTGCCAGCAGCGTAGAACCCGGGACTAGGGGGTTTCAAGAGACCCAGTACTTC
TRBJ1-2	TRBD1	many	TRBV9	CASSATGGAGGYTF	TGTGCCAGCAGCGCGACAGGGGGCGCGGGGGGCTACACCTTC
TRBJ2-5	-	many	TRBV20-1	CSARHLQETQYF	TGCAGTGCTAGACATTTACAAGAGACCCAGTACTTC
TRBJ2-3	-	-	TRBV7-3	CASSLTPTGLAGTDTQYF	TGTGCCAGCAGCTTAACCCCAACCGGGCTAGCTGGGACAGATACGCAGTATTTT
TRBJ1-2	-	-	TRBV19	CASTAGTYYGYTF	TGTGCCAGTACGGCAGGGACTTACTATGGCTACACCTTC